The 23 T cell receptor beta chains given below trace back to one sample, sequenced in a study of cytomegalovirus exposure and HLA in healthy donors. It was with 60 Vbeta and 13 Jbeta primers that the PCR ran. Assay used: immunoSEQ multiplex PCR; TCRdb lists only in-frame clones, some missing. This table has 180,000 or so clones, about four fifths appearing once. The sample consisted of PBMCs. Every receptor here comes from a female donor in good health and CMV-seronegative.

V is TRBV27 and J is TRBJ2-5; 7 bases are a match to TRBD2. There are 16 residues in the CDR3. V lost 5 bases and J lost 0; bases outside the gene matches: 9. The germline CDR1 and CDR2 sequences are MNHEY and SMNVEV (reference sequence). The CDR3 loop is CASSPLAAGYQETQYF. The CDR3, as DNA: TGTGCCAGCAGTCCCCTAGCGGCGGGGTACCAAGAGACCCAGTACTTC.

The chain couples TRBV11-3 to TRBJ2-1; 9 positions match TRBD2. Per the germline V gene, CDR1 is SGHNT and CDR2 is YENEEA. CDR3 length: 16 amino acids. V was pared by 4 bases and J by 7 bases, with 11 bases of the junction left unmatched. For the CDR3, the DNA is TGTGCCAGCAGCTCCCCCGGCGGGAGGGGTGTGAATGAGCAGTTCTTC. Its protein is CASSSPGGRGVNEQFF.

This clone was detected only once. The V and J genes are TRBV27 and TRBJ2-1, with TRBD2 matching over 13 bases. The germline V gene encodes CDR1 MNHEY and CDR2 SMNVEV (reference sequence). V shed 3 bases and J 7 bases; nucleotides not matched to a gene: 9. This CDR3 spans 17 amino acids. The CDR3 spells CASSFSGLAGAVNEQFF. The CDR3 nucleotides read TGTGCCAGCAGTTTCTCAGGACTAGCGGGAGCGGTAAATGAGCAGTTCTTC.

The chain links TRBV2 to TRBJ1-3; D possibly corresponds to TRBD1 (5 bases). The CDR3 contains 12 residues. Trimming left V 7 bases short and J 3 bases short, with 7 bases between. Germline-derived CDR1 and CDR2 are SNHLY and FYNNEI. CDR3 sequence reads: CASMGLGNTIYF. The CDR3 region has the DNA TGTGCCAGCATGGGACTTGGAAACACCATATATTTT.

V gene TRBV9 combines with J gene TRBJ2-1; TRBD2 matches at 10 bases. The germline V gene has CDR1 SGDLS and CDR2 YYNGEE. There are 16 residues in the CDR3. Losses at the gene ends were 0 bases for V and 3 bases for J; bases not matched to a gene: 3. In DNA form, the CDR3 reads TGTGCCAGCAGCGTAGCACTAGCGGGGTACTACAATGAGCAGTTCTTC. Translating it yields CASSVALAGYYNEQFF.

The chain links TRBV18 to TRBJ1-1; a weak D match, TRBD1 (6 bases). V was clipped by 3 bases and J by 4 bases, with 6 bases between them. Germline assignment: CDR1 KGHSH and CDR2 LQKENI. The CDR3 contains 12 residues. Here the CDR3 DNA reads TGTGCCAGCTCACCGGGGGCCACTGAAGCTTTCTTT. Translation: CASSPGATEAFF.

This clone came up a few times. The chain has TRBV11-2 and TRBJ1-2; D is possibly TRBD1 (6 bases). CDR1 and CDR2 from the germline V gene are SGHAT and FQNNGV. The length of the CDR3 is 13 residues. Deletions cut 5 bases from V and 2 bases from J, with 9 bases between. In DNA form, the CDR3 reads TGTGCCAGCAGCGTAGGACAGAACTATGGCTACACCTTC. It is translated as CASSVGQNYGYTF.

The V call is TRBV7-9, the J call TRBJ1-4; 8 positions match TRBD1. The CDR3 is made up of 16 amino acids. Germline loops: CDR1 SEHNR, CDR2 FQNEAQ (reference sequence). Losses at the gene ends were 5 bases for V and 4 bases for J; bases not matched to a gene: 9. CDR3 loop: CASSPTGTGLNEKLFF. CDR3 sequence (DNA): TGTGCCAGCAGCCCAACCGGGACAGGCCTTAATGAAAAACTGTTTTTT. The full variable domain, with the rest looked up from reference TRBV7-9 and TRBJ1-4, is DTGVSQNPRHKITKRGQNVTFRCDPISEHNRLYWYRQTLGQGPEFLTYFQNEAQLEKSRLLSDRFSAERPKGSFSTLEIQRTEQGDSAMYLCASSPTGTGLNEKLFFGSGTQLSVL.

The rearrangement links TRBV5-1 to TRBJ2-7; unclear D gene. Germline V gene data show CDR1 as SGHRS and CDR2 as YFSETQ. V was pared by 2 bases and J by 3 bases, with 6 bases between. The CDR3 covers 12 residues. CDR3 amino acids: CASSLTSYEQYF. In DNA form, the CDR3 reads TGCGCCAGCAGCTTAACAAGCTACGAGCAGTACTTC.

V is TRBV28 and J is TRBJ2-3, with D perhaps matching TRBD1 (6 bases). Trimming removed 6 bases from V and 2 bases from J, with 12 bases in between. Germline V gene lookup returns CDR1 MDHEN and CDR2 SYDVKM. The CDR3 sequence is 14 residues long. CDR3 DNA sequence: TGTGCCAGCAGGACCAGGGGCTCCACAGATACGCAGTATTTT. Residues: CASRTRGSTDTQYF.

The J gene is TRBJ2-7, the V gene TRBV19; 9 nucleotides match TRBD1. This CDR3 is 14 amino acids long. Germline CDR1 and CDR2: LNHDA and SQIVND (reference sequence). V lost 10 bases, J lost 2 bases, and 9 bases stayed unmatched. In nucleotides, the CDR3 is TGTGCCACCCGGACCGGGACAGGGACCTACGAGCAGTACTTC. This translates into CATRTGTGTYEQYF.

CDR3 sequence: CASSLLGQGLNTEAFF. The CDR3 nucleotides read TGTGCCAGCAGTTTATTGGGCCAGGGCTTGAACACTGAAGCTTTCTTT. This chain joins TRBV27 and TRBJ1-1; perhaps TRBD1 as D (5 bases). CDR1 MNHEY and CDR2 SMNVEV come from the germline V gene (reference sequence). The V gene lost 1 base and the J gene lost 0 bases, with 12 bases spanning the gap. The CDR3 spans 16 residues.

The chain carries TRBV19 and TRBJ1-1; TRBD1 might be the D (6 bases). Trimming took off 5 bases at V and 6 bases at J, with 16 bases between the two ends. The germline V gene encodes CDR1 LNHDA and CDR2 SQIVND (reference sequence). The CDR3 runs to 14 residues. CDR3 in DNA: TGTGCCAGTAGTCCCGACAGGTGGATCCCTGAAGCTTTCTTT. Translating gives CASSPDRWIPEAFF.

About this clone itself: An end of the junction differs from the germline gene, which may be a read error. The chain employs TRBV7-9 and TRBJ1-5; a weak D match, TRBD1 (5 bases). This CDR3 has 15 residues. CDR1 is SEHNR and CDR2 is FQNEAQ in the germline V gene (reference sequence). Here the CDR3 reads CSSSRGTGDNQPQHF. CDR3 nucleotides: TGTTCCAGCAGTAGGGGAACTGGGGACAATCAGCCCCAGCATTTT. Complete variable domain (other parts from reference TRBV7-9 and TRBJ1-5): DTGVSQNPRHKITKRGQNVTFRCDPISEHNRLYWYRQTLGQGPEFLTYFQNEAQLEKSRLLSDRFSAERPKGSFSTLEIQRTEQGDSAMYLCSSSRGTGDNQPQHFGDGTRLSIL.

This chain links TRBV5-1 with TRBJ2-3, with D perhaps TRBD2 (5 bases). This CDR3 has 15 residues. The germline V gene has CDR1 SGHRS and CDR2 YFSETQ. Deletions cut 2 bases from V and 0 bases from J, with 10 bases between. The CDR3 coding sequence is TGCGCCAGCAGCTTTCGCGGGTATAGCACAGATACGCAGTATTTT. Translation: CASSFRGYSTDTQYF.

This clone was observed a few times. The chain has TRBV9 and TRBJ1-2; 8 nucleotides line up with TRBD1. This CDR3 comprises 17 residues. Per germline, CDR1 SGDLS and CDR2 YYNGEE. V was clipped by 2 bases and J by 3 bases; unmatched bases: 12. CDR3 coding DNA: TGTGCCAGCAGCGTCAGGACAGGGATTGGAGGTTACTATGGCTACACCTTC. Translated, it gives CASSVRTGIGGYYGYTF.

The chain employs TRBV18 and TRBJ1-2; D remains ambiguous. The V gene lost 3 bases and the J gene lost 3 bases, with 8 bases spanning the gap. CDR3 size: 13 residues. The germline V gene has CDR1 KGHSH and CDR2 LQKENI. The CDR3 here is CASSPDKDYGYTF. The DNA of the CDR3 is TGTGCCAGCTCACCTGACAAAGACTATGGCTACACCTTC.

The rearrangement uses TRBV28 and TRBJ2-3, with no clear D. Germline lookup yields CDR1 MDHEN and CDR2 SYDVKM. V was cut by 2 bases and J by 1 base, with 7 bases left in between. The CDR3 spans 14 residues. Here the CDR3 DNA reads TGTGCCAGCAGTTTACAGGCAGGCACAGATACGCAGTATTTT. Residues: CASSLQAGTDTQYF.

The CDR3 loop is CASSPWTGSYNEQFF. The CDR3 nucleotides read TGTGCCAGCTCACCCTGGACAGGGTCCTACAATGAGCAGTTCTTC. V is TRBV18 and J is TRBJ2-1; 8 positions agree with TRBD1. Per the germline V gene, CDR1 is KGHSH and CDR2 is LQKENI. Trimming took 3 bases from V and 1 from J; bases not matched to a gene: 2. This CDR3 has 15 amino acids.

This clone occurred a few times. The rearrangement links TRBV2 to TRBJ1-1; no clear D gene. V lost 5 bases and J 6 bases, leaving 10 bases between the germline ends. Germline CDR1 reads SNHLY; CDR2 reads FYNNEI. The CDR3 length is 12 residues. DNA of the CDR3: TGTGCCAGCAGTCCTGACATCGCTGAAGCTTTCTTT. It yields the protein CASSPDIAEAFF.

V gene TRBV7-9 combines with J gene TRBJ2-5, with D hard to call. Between the trimmed V and J ends, which lost 10 bases and 0 bases, there was a span of 21 bases. CDR1 is SEHNR, CDR2 FQNEAQ, per germline (reference sequence). This CDR3 comprises 16 residues. The CDR3 spells CATSGSLAMYQETQYF. CDR3 nucleotides: TGTGCCACCTCGGGTTCACTGGCGATGTACCAAGAGACCCAGTACTTC. The full variable domain, its missing parts supplied by reference TRBV7-9 and TRBJ2-5, is DTGVSQNPRHKITKRGQNVTFRCDPISEHNRLYWYRQTLGQGPEFLTYFQNEAQLEKSRLLSDRFSAERPKGSFSTLEIQRTEQGDSAMYLCATSGSLAMYQETQYFGPGTRLLVL.

The chain has TRBV18 and TRBJ2-7; a weak D match, TRBD1 (7 bases). Germline loops: CDR1 KGHSH, CDR2 LQKENI. This CDR3 is 16 amino acids long. With 3 bases removed from V and 3 bases from J, the gap between germline ends came to 18 bases. CDR3 coding DNA: TGTGCCAGCTCACCGCGGGACAGTAGAACCGTCTACGAGCAGTACTTC. As protein: CASSPRDSRTVYEQYF. Combining the CDR3 with reference TRBV18 and TRBJ2-7 gives the whole variable domain NAGVMQNPRHLVRRRGQEARLRCSPMKGHSHVYWYRQLPEEGLKFMVYLQKENIIDESGMPKERFSAEFPKEGPSILRIQQVVRGDSAAYFCASSPRDSRTVYEQYFGPGTRLTVT.

The CDR3 DNA follows: TGCGCCAGCAGCGTGACTAGCGGGTGGACCAATGAGCAGTTCTTC. It translates to CASSVTSGWTNEQFF. The chain links TRBV5-1 to TRBJ2-1, with 10 bases identical to TRBD2. Germline CDR1 is SGHRS and CDR2 is YFSETQ. The CDR3 is made up of 15 amino acids. Trimming cost V 4 bases and J 6 bases; bases outside gene matches: 7.